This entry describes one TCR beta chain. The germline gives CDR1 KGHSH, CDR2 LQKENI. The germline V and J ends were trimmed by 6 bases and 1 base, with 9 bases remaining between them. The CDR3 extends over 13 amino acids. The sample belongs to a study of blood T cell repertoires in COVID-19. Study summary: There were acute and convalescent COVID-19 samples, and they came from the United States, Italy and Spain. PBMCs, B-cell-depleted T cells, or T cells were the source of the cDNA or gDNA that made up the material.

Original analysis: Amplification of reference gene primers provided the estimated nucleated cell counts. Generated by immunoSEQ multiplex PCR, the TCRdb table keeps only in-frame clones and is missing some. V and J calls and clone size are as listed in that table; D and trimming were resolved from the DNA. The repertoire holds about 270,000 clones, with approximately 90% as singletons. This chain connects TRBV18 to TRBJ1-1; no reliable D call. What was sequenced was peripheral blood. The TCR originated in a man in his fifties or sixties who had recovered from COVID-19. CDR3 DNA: TGTGCCAGCTCGGCAGGCCCGAACACTGAAGCTTTCTTT. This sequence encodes CASSAGPNTEAFF.